One sample yielded the 29 T cell receptor beta chains listed below, sequenced in a study of T-cell reconstitution after alpha-beta-depleted transplantation in children. Whole-study results and caveats: When one year had passed after transplant, most T-cell counts and diversity came from newly produced T cells.

Researchers prepared the TCRbeta library using unique molecular identifiers, the study reports. TCRdb used MiXCR to reprocess the PCR reads, holding one entry per CDR3 protein. This table holds fewer than 350,000 distinct CDR3 sequences, 7.5% to 9% found once. These receptors lack a known antigen. Here the sequenced sample was peripheral blood, taken 360 days after TCRalphabeta/CD19-depleted stem cell transplant. These receptors were obtained from a female patient aged 2 to 10 who had a stem cell transplant for Fanconi anemia, so the T cells may come from the graft donor.

CDR3 sequence reads: CASSPGGVGTSNEQFF. CDR3 bases: TGTGCCAGCAGTCCCGGGGGGGTTGGGACTAGCAATGAGCAGTTCTTC. The V gene is TRBV28, the J gene TRBJ2-1; 8 bases are a match to TRBD2. The CDR3 extends over 16 amino acids. CDR1 and CDR2 from the germline V gene are MDHEN and SYDVKM. V dropped 5 bases and J dropped 6; count of bases not matched to a gene: 12.

This clonotype turned up a few times. The J gene is TRBJ1-1, the V gene TRBV6-1; D ambiguous. Between the trimmed V and J ends, which lost 7 bases and 2 bases, there was a span of 11 bases. Germline CDR1 reads MNHNS; CDR2 reads SASEGT. The CDR3 has 13 amino acids. This chain's CDR3 is CASTPELNTEAFF. The CDR3 nucleotides read TGTGCCAGCACTCCGGAGCTTAACACTGAAGCTTTCTTT.

This clonotype has more than one count but fewer than ten. The V call is TRBV27, the J call TRBJ2-5; possible D gene TRBD2, 6 bases. The CDR3 length is 16 residues. Looked up from germline, CDR1 is MNHEY and CDR2 is SMNVEV (reference sequence). V lost 2 bases and J 5 bases, leaving 18 bases between the germline ends. The CDR3 reads CASSLRAGRGDETQYF. CDR3 in DNA: TGTGCCAGCAGTTTAAGAGCGGGCCGCGGCGACGAGACCCAGTACTTC.

This clonotype was picked up many times. The chain recombines TRBV5-1 with TRBJ2-7; no definite D call. Between the trimmed V and J ends, which lost 3 bases and 7 bases, there was a span of 11 bases. The germline V gene has CDR1 SGHRS and CDR2 YFSETQ. The CDR3 loop spans 12 amino acids. The CDR3 here is CASSSDVWEQYF. CDR3 coding DNA: TGCGCCAGCAGCTCGGACGTCTGGGAGCAGTACTTC.

This clonotype was observed at least ten times. The rearrangement joins TRBV7-9 to TRBJ1-2, with 7 bases that match TRBD1. The V and J ends lost 2 bases and 1 base, in that order; junction bases with no gene match: 7. In germline, CDR1 is SEHNR, CDR2 FQNEAQ (reference sequence). CDR3 size: 16 residues. The CDR3 nucleotides read TGTGCCAGCAGCTTATCCCCAGGGGGGGGTAACTATGGCTACACCTTC. It encodes CASSLSPGGGNYGYTF. Looking up the rest from reference TRBV7-9 and TRBJ1-2 gives the full variable domain: DTGVSQNPRHKITKRGQNVTFRCDPISEHNRLYWYRQTLGQGPEFLTYFQNEAQLEKSRLLSDRFSAERPKGSFSTLEIQRTEQGDSAMYLCASSLSPGGGNYGYTFGSGTRLTVV.

A few counts support this clonotype. The V and J genes are TRBV27 and TRBJ2-1; D gene uncertain. Germline values: CDR1 MNHEY, CDR2 SMNVEV (reference sequence). Trimming cost V 6 bases and J 7 bases, with 19 bases left between them. The CDR3 consists of 15 residues. The CDR3 DNA sequence: TGTGCCAGCAGCTCCCTCTACCCTCCTACTAATGAGCAGTTCTTC. It is translated as CASSSLYPPTNEQFF.

This CDR3 reads CASSQGQTYEQYV. The DNA for the CDR3 is TGTGCCAGCAGCCAGGGACAGACCTACGAGCAGTACGTC. V gene TRBV6-2 or TRBV6-3 combines with J gene TRBJ2-7, with 7 bases that match TRBD1. J lost 2 bases, V lost 6 bases, and 4 bases had no gene match. The CDR3 is made up of 13 amino acids. CDR1 is MNHEY and CDR2 is SVGEGT in the germline V gene.

Only a few counts were recorded for this clonotype. The chain has TRBV20-1 and TRBJ2-5; D uncertain. The CDR3 has 12 residues. Germline-derived CDR1 and CDR2 are DFQATT and SNEGSKA (reference sequence). V was trimmed by 2 bases and J by 5 bases, leaving 9 bases between them. The DNA for the CDR3 is TGCAGTGCTAGATGGGCCGGCGAGACCCAGTACTTC. Protein sequence: CSARWAGETQYF.

Only a few counts were recorded for this clonotype. The CDR3 DNA reads TGCAGTGCTAGAGGGGTTTTGGGGGGCGGGGAGCTGTTTTTT. Amino acids: CSARGVLGGGELFF. The chain combines TRBV20-1 with TRBJ2-2; maybe TRBD2 (6 bases). V was pared by 1 base and J by 7 bases, with 13 bases between. From germline, CDR1 is DFQATT and CDR2 SNEGSKA (reference sequence). This CDR3 comprises 14 residues.

This clonotype was recorded at least ten times. The chain uses TRBV5-1 and TRBJ1-3; D gene ambiguous. CDR3 size: 15 residues. V was clipped by 4 bases and J by 0 bases, with 11 bases between them. Germline values: CDR1 SGHRS, CDR2 YFSETQ. CDR3 nucleotides: TGCGCCAGCAGCAACGGACGGAGCTCTGGAAACACCATATATTTT. Translation gives CASSNGRSSGNTIYF.

V is TRBV6-4 and J is TRBJ1-3; no clear D gene. Between the trimmed V and J ends, which lost 5 bases and 0 bases, there was a span of 8 bases. Germline CDR1 reads MRHNA; CDR2 reads SNTAGT. CDR3 length: 14 amino acids. The CDR3 spells CASSTRVSGNTIYF. The DNA of the CDR3 is TGTGCCAGCAGTACTCGCGTCTCTGGAAACACCATATATTTT.

The V and J genes are TRBV5-1 and TRBJ1-6; 12 positions match TRBD1. V gave up 4 bases and J gave up 10 bases; unmatched junction bases: 3. Germline V gene sequence: CDR1 SGHRS, CDR2 YFSETQ. The CDR3 covers 14 residues. The CDR3 region has the DNA TGCGCCAGCAGCCCGGGACAGGGGGCGTCACCCCTCCACTTT. Translated: CASSPGQGASPLHF.

This clonotype was recorded many times. This sequence joins TRBV20-1 and TRBJ2-5, with D unresolved. This CDR3 contains 12 residues. With 0 bases removed from V and 3 bases from J, the gap between germline ends came to 5 bases. CDR1 is DFQATT, CDR2 SNEGSKA, per germline (reference sequence). This CDR3 reads CSARDRKETQYF. The CDR3 DNA follows: TGCAGTGCTAGAGATAGGAAAGAGACCCAGTACTTC.

This clonotype showed up many times. The chain combines TRBV20-1 with TRBJ2-7; tentatively, D is TRBD1 (6 bases). V was shortened by 4 bases and J by 1 base, with 14 bases between the two germline ends. The CDR3 is made up of 14 amino acids. Germline CDR1 DFQATT, CDR2 SNEGSKA (reference sequence). CDR3 region: CSAMKTGYSYEQYF. The CDR3 DNA reads as TGCAGTGCTATGAAGACAGGCTATTCCTACGAGCAGTACTTC.

This clonotype was recorded many times. The chain couples TRBV29-1 to TRBJ1-3; D gene unclear. Germline V gene lookup returns CDR1 SQVTM and CDR2 ANQGSEA. The CDR3 is made up of 11 amino acids. V was cut by 7 bases and J by 3 bases, with 7 bases left in between. The CDR3 sequence: CSGTNGNTIYF. The CDR3 DNA is TGCAGCGGAACGAATGGAAACACCATATATTTT. Full variable domain (rest looked up from reference TRBV29-1 and TRBJ1-3): SAVISQKPSRDICQRGTSLTIQCQVDSQVTMMFWYRQQPGQSLTLIATANQGSEATYESGFVIDKFPISRPNLTFSTLTVSNMSPEDSSIYLCSGTNGNTIYFGEGSWLTVV.

This clonotype has just a few counts. The rearrangement links TRBV6-5 to TRBJ1-2, with TRBD1 matching over 7 bases. Germline V lookup: CDR1 MNHEY, CDR2 SVGAGI. The CDR3 spans 14 residues. Germline trimming cut 4 bases from V and 4 bases from J; bases unmatched to any gene: 6. The CDR3 loop is CASSSDRVGYGYTF. The CDR3 nucleotides read TGTGCCAGCAGTTCCGACAGGGTCGGCTATGGCTACACCTTC.

In its sample, this clonotype was seen many times. The chain uses TRBV28 and TRBJ2-7; D is unresolved. The CDR3 length is 12 residues. Trimming removed 7 bases from V and 0 bases from J, with 7 bases in between. Germline V gene sequence: CDR1 MDHEN, CDR2 SYDVKM. CDR3 sequence (DNA): TGTGCCAGCAAAAGCTTCTCCTACGAGCAGTACTTC. It specifies CASKSFSYEQYF.

Ten or more counts support this clonotype. The chain employs TRBV29-1 and TRBJ1-3; a weak D match, TRBD1 (6 bases). This CDR3 has 16 amino acids. Germline V CDR1 and CDR2: SQVTM, ANQGSEA. V dropped 1 base and J dropped 2 bases, with 15 bases sitting between them. The CDR3 loop reads CSVEGGQGFAGNTIYF. Written as DNA, the CDR3 is TGCAGCGTTGAAGGGGGGCAGGGATTCGCTGGAAACACCATATATTTT.

Comment on this clonotype: An end of the junction does not agree with germline; a read error may underlie this. V gene TRBV15 combines with J gene TRBJ1-1; D is undetermined. The CDR3 extends over 13 amino acids. Germline V gene lookup returns CDR1 LNHNV and CDR2 YYDKDF (reference sequence). CDR3 bases: TGTGCCACCAGCCGAGAGGTGGGGACTGAAGCTTTCTTT. Its protein is CATSREVGTEAFF.

This clonotype was picked up many times. The chain has TRBV20-1 and TRBJ2-5, with D possibly matching TRBD2 (6 bases). Germline loops: CDR1 DFQATT, CDR2 SNEGSKA (reference sequence). Trimming pared 3 bases from V and 5 bases from J, leaving 16 bases between. The length of the CDR3 is 14 residues. DNA of the CDR3: TGCAGTGCTAGTCGCGTACGCGGGATGGAGACCCAGTACTTC. Translating gives CSASRVRGMETQYF.

V is TRBV4-3 and J is TRBJ2-7; D is unclear. Trimming stripped 4 bases from V and 2 bases from J, with 15 bases between. In germline, CDR1 is LGHNA, CDR2 YSLEER. The CDR3 loop spans 15 amino acids. The CDR3 sequence: CASSLDGSSTYEQYF. For the CDR3, the DNA is TGCGCCAGCAGCCTCGACGGATCGTCAACCTACGAGCAGTACTTC.

The J gene is TRBJ1-1, the V gene TRBV14; no definite D call. The CDR3 extends over 15 amino acids. Trimming pared 1 base from V and 1 base from J, leaving 10 bases between. Germline values: CDR1 SGHDN, CDR2 FVKESK. CDR3 in amino acids: CASSQGIDTNTEAFF. The CDR3 DNA reads TGTGCCAGCAGCCAAGGAATAGACACGAACACTGAAGCTTTCTTT. The complete variable domain, with remaining parts taken from reference TRBV14 and TRBJ1-1, reads EAGVTQFPSHSVIEKGQTVTLRCDPISGHDNLYWYRRVMGKEIKFLLHFVKESKQDESGMPNNRFLAERTGGTYSTLKVQPAELEDSGVYFCASSQGIDTNTEAFFGQGTRLTVV.

This clonotype has a count of ten or more. This rearrangement joins TRBV12-3 or TRBV12-4 to TRBJ1-4, with D tentatively TRBD1 (5 bases). This CDR3 spans 13 amino acids. V lost 2 bases to trimming and J lost 8 bases, with 9 bases between them. The CDR3 sequence is CASSLKGREKLFF. The CDR3 DNA is TGTGCCAGCAGTTTAAAGGGACGAGAAAAACTGTTTTTT.

This clonotype has at least ten counts. The chain uses TRBV6-4 and TRBJ2-7; no clear D gene. Germline V gives CDR1 MRHNA, CDR2 SNTAGT. This CDR3 comprises 13 residues. Between the trimmed V and J ends, which lost 0 bases and 6 bases, there was a span of 9 bases. The CDR3 DNA reads as TGTGCCAGCAGTGACTCTCCCGGGCTCGAGCAGTACTTC. It specifies CASSDSPGLEQYF.

In this sample, this clonotype turned up a few times. The chain links TRBV4-2 to TRBJ2-5; TRBD1 agrees at 12 bases. CDR3 length: 15 residues. Trimming at V came to 4 bases and at J to 5 bases, leaving 5 bases not matched to a gene. Germline values: CDR1 LGHNA, CDR2 YNFKEQ. The CDR3 is CASSPGTGGAETQYF. Here the CDR3 DNA reads TGTGCCAGCAGCCCAGGGACAGGGGGCGCGGAGACCCAGTACTTC.

V usage is TRBV5-6 and J usage is TRBJ2-6; 7 bases match TRBD1. There are 17 residues in the CDR3. Germline-derived CDR1 and CDR2 are SGHDT and YYEEEE. The ends lost 4 bases at V and 4 bases at J; junction bases unmatched: 11. Here the CDR3 reads CASSPIYRGAGANVLTF. Written as DNA, the CDR3 is TGTGCCAGCAGCCCAATCTACAGGGGAGCAGGGGCCAACGTCCTGACTTTC.

Ten or more counts support this clonotype. V and J are TRBV30 and TRBJ2-7; D is tentatively TRBD1 or TRBD2 (5 bases each). Germline V gene data show CDR1 as GTSNPN and CDR2 as SVGIG (reference sequence). With 1 base removed from V and 7 bases from J, the gap between germline ends came to 11 bases. The CDR3 length is 12 residues. Written as DNA, the CDR3 is TGTGCCTGGAGTGGGGACGTCTGGGAGCAGTACTTC. Protein product: CAWSGDVWEQYF.

This clonotype occurred many times. This sequence joins TRBV15 and TRBJ2-2, with 7 bases lining up with TRBD2. The CDR3 totals 15 residues. Trimming took 5 bases from V and 1 from J; bases not matched to a gene: 4. Germline V lookup: CDR1 LNHNV, CDR2 YYDKDF (reference sequence). The CDR3 reads CATSELALNTGELFF. DNA of the CDR3: TGTGCCACCAGCGAACTAGCGTTGAACACCGGGGAGCTGTTTTTT.

V and J are TRBV14 and TRBJ1-1; 8 bases fit TRBD1. This CDR3 is built from 15 residues. V trimming: 1 base; J trimming: 5 bases; junction bases outside the gene matches: 6. CDR1 and CDR2 from the germline V gene are SGHDN and FVKESK. The CDR3 here is CASSQGWDRRTEAFF. CDR3 DNA sequence: TGTGCCAGCAGCCAAGGTTGGGACAGGCGTACTGAAGCTTTCTTT. The full variable domain, with the rest looked up from reference TRBV14 and TRBJ1-1, is EAGVTQFPSHSVIEKGQTVTLRCDPISGHDNLYWYRRVMGKEIKFLLHFVKESKQDESGMPNNRFLAERTGGTYSTLKVQPAELEDSGVYFCASSQGWDRRTEAFFGQGTRLTVV.